The rows below give T cell receptor beta chains drawn from one sample of a study of post-analysis software for immune sequencing data. MiXCR, applied by TCRdb to the PCR reads, yields one record per CDR3 protein. The sample contains approximately 630,000 distinct CDR3 sequences, roughly three fifths of which appear only once. Sequencing was performed on blood. All receptors come from a girl aged 2-10 years with multiple sclerosis. CDR3s include the opening cysteine and the closing phenylalanine or tryptophan. Size tells how often a clone was seen (once, few, many) or the class of an expanded clone, and some rows leave it out.

v_call	j_call	clone_size	cdr3_aa
TRBV20-1	TRBJ2-5	-	CSARQKLQETQYF
TRBV12-3/TRBV12-4	TRBJ2-5	-	CASSFEGSQETQYF
TRBV5-1	TRBJ2-5	-	CASSSGLAGESTQYF
TRBV12-3/TRBV12-4	TRBJ1-2	-	CASIPGGANYGYTF
TRBV20-1	TRBJ2-5	few	CSAMGDSEETQYF
TRBV10-3	TRBJ1-1	-	CAISDRDRGGPEAFF
TRBV29-1	TRBJ1-1	-	CSVRNPPDKNTEAFF
TRBV7-2	TRBJ2-7	-	CASSLDSLTYEQYF
TRBV13	TRBJ2-2	-	CASSPRGADTGELFF
TRBV6-6	TRBJ1-2	-	CASSYSEYGYTF
TRBV5-1	TRBJ2-1	once	CASSFSRGQDNEQFF
TRBV4-1	TRBJ2-7	few	CASSHPPSRGFDEQYF
TRBV7-2	TRBJ2-5	-	CASSSGLVQETQYF
TRBV11-2	TRBJ1-2	-	CASSLEGQFAYGYTF
TRBV5-5	TRBJ2-3	-	CASSLQVKDTDTQYF
TRBV5-1	TRBJ2-6	few	CASSARVTGANVLTF
TRBV20-1	TRBJ2-1	-	CSARPLGLAGGVHEQFF
TRBV4-3	TRBJ1-2	-	CASSQRTGHYGYTF
TRBV20-1	TRBJ2-2	-	CSAGSLAGANTGELFF
TRBV25-1	TRBJ2-7	-	CASRPSGSSYEQYF
TRBV10-3	TRBJ2-3	-	CAISGDPQAEGGDTQYF
TRBV4-1	TRBJ2-5	many	CASSQRTSGGQETQYF
TRBV5-6	TRBJ2-5	-	CASSQLAPQETQYF
TRBV4-1	TRBJ2-1	-	CASSQGNRGGQYNEQFF
TRBV29-1	TRBJ2-5	-	CSYSRAGVEETQYF
TRBV6-5	TRBJ2-5	-	CASSYVGGAYPQETQYF
TRBV25-1	TRBJ1-2	-	CASSGSLDGGPFGYTF
TRBV15	TRBJ2-1	-	CATSRVRGDYNEQFF
TRBV12-3/TRBV12-4	TRBJ1-2	-	CASSLMGNDGYTF
TRBV29-1	TRBJ2-7	-	CSGMGETSGGSYEQYF
TRBV5-1	TRBJ2-3	once	CASSLKARTIGDTQYF
TRBV2	TRBJ2-1	-	CASTYNEQFF
TRBV30	TRBJ2-5	-	CAWSGVEETQYF
TRBV3-1	TRBJ2-1	few	CASSQTGATQGEQFF
TRBV3-1	TRBJ1-2	-	CASSQDGITGGYTF
TRBV13	TRBJ2-3	-	CASSSLPDTQYF
TRBV27	TRBJ2-3	-	CASRRQGGSDTQYF
TRBV5-6	TRBJ1-2	-	CASSLMNGYTF
TRBV7-2	TRBJ2-1	-	CASSLDWGGKTYNEQFF
TRBV5-1	TRBJ1-2	-	CASSPYRGPTHYGYTF
TRBV20-1	TRBJ2-1	-	CSALGLAGGPSYNEQFF
TRBV29-1	TRBJ2-7	-	CSVAIDSYEQYF
TRBV27	-	-	CASSLIAGGTGEQYF
TRBV6-2/TRBV6-3	TRBJ2-1	-	CASSYGTWSYNEQFF
TRBV27	TRBJ2-5	once	CASSLSRLLATQYF
TRBV4-1	-	few	CASSQGDRRSDYEQYF
TRBV6-2/TRBV6-3	TRBJ2-3	-	CASSETTSTDTQYF
TRBV4-2	TRBJ2-1	-	CASSQDARVNGGNEQFF